Below, 18 T cell receptor beta chains from the same sample are listed, as sequenced in a study of OX40 agonist ivuxolimab in advanced cancers. TCRdb's copy holds only in-frame clones and misses some; the assay was immunoSEQ multiplex PCR. The table has about 73,000 clones, about 89% seen once. Here the sequenced sample was CD4+ or CD8+ T cells sorted from blood, taken in a trial of the OX40 agonist ivuxolimab. The receptors were sampled from an adult with an advanced solid tumor such as melanoma, head and neck, liver or kidney cancer.

This chain connects TRBV5-1 to TRBJ1-1; tentatively, D is TRBD1 (5 bases). The CDR3 length is 14 residues. CDR1 and CDR2 (germline): SGHRS, YFSETQ. Trimming pared 2 bases from V and 3 bases from J, leaving 11 bases between. The CDR3 coding sequence is TGCGCCAGCAGCTTCGGAGACAGATACACTGAAGCTTTCTTT. Translation: CASSFGDRYTEAFF.

In this sample, this clone turned up once. The chain is built from TRBV19 and TRBJ1-1, with a possible D match to TRBD1 (5 bases). CDR1 LNHDA and CDR2 SQIVND come from the germline V gene (reference sequence). The V end lost 7 bases, the J end lost 3 bases, and 18 bases lay between the germline ends. The CDR3 is 15 amino acids. The CDR3 is CASIPRRGADTEAFF. The CDR3, as DNA: TGTGCCAGTATCCCTAGGAGAGGGGCGGACACTGAAGCTTTCTTT.

A single count supports this clone. The chain couples TRBV4-1 to TRBJ2-5, with TRBD1 identical over 10 bases. J was trimmed by 3 bases and V by 3 bases; bases with no gene match: 4. The CDR3 contains 15 residues. Per germline, CDR1 MGHRA and CDR2 YSYEKL. This chain's CDR3 is CASSQIGQGEETQYF. CDR3 DNA sequence: TGCGCCAGCAGCCAGATTGGACAGGGGGAAGAGACCCAGTACTTC.

This chain links TRBV19 with TRBJ2-6, with 9 bases aligning to TRBD1. The CDR3 has 16 amino acids. Germline assignment: CDR1 LNHDA and CDR2 SQIVND (reference sequence). Unmatched junction bases numbered 4, after V lost 5 bases and J lost 2 bases. CDR3 bases: TGTGCCAGTAGTGGGACAGGGACCCCTGGGGCCAACGTCCTGACTTTC. This gives the protein CASSGTGTPGANVLTF.

The rearrangement uses TRBV29-1 and TRBJ2-7; 11 bases match TRBD2. Losses at the gene ends were 4 bases for V and 4 bases for J; bases not matched to a gene: 3. The length of the CDR3 is 13 residues. Per the germline V gene, CDR1 is SQVTM and CDR2 is ANQGSEA. CDR3 sequence (DNA): TGCAGCGTTGCTCCTAGCGGGAGGTACGAGCAGTACTTC. Amino acid sequence: CSVAPSGRYEQYF.

The V and J genes are TRBV6-4 and TRBJ2-1, with D tentatively TRBD1 (5 bases). This CDR3 is built from 15 residues. V was trimmed by 0 bases and J by 6 bases, leaving 12 bases between them. Germline CDR1 is MRHNA and CDR2 is SNTAGT. The CDR3 nucleotides are TGTGCCAGCAGTGACTCGGGTGGGGCTTTCAATGAGCAGTTCTTC. Amino acids: CASSDSGGAFNEQFF.

This clone was recorded a few times. CDR3 in amino acids: CASSLVRAAGENEQFF. CDR3 in DNA: TGTGCCAGCAGCTTGGTAAGAGCAGCGGGAGAGAATGAGCAGTTCTTC. The rearrangement joins TRBV5-4 to TRBJ2-1, with 8 bases aligning to TRBD2. The germline V gene has CDR1 SGHNT and CDR2 YYREEE (reference sequence). This CDR3 is built from 16 residues. J was trimmed by 7 bases and V by 0 bases; bases with no gene match: 9.

This chain connects TRBV5-1 to TRBJ1-6; a possible D gene is TRBD1 (6 bases). In germline, CDR1 is SGHRS, CDR2 YFSETQ. The CDR3 is 15 residues long. Trimming removed 0 bases from V and 6 bases from J, with 10 bases in between. CDR3 sequence reads: CASSLAPDSNSPLHF. CDR3 coding DNA: TGCGCCAGCAGCTTGGCCCCGGACAGTAATTCACCCCTCCACTTT. Together with reference TRBV5-1 and TRBJ1-6, the CDR3 gives the full variable domain: KAGVTQTPRYLIKTRGQQVTLSCSPISGHRSVSWYQQTPGQGLQFLFEYFSETQRNKGNFPGRFSGRQFSNSRSEMNVSTLELGDSALYLCASSLAPDSNSPLHFGNGTRLTVT.

This chain joins TRBV19 and TRBJ1-5; D is possibly TRBD1 (6 bases). Trimming stripped 5 bases from V and 4 bases from J, with 18 bases between. Per the germline V gene, CDR1 is LNHDA and CDR2 is SQIVND (reference sequence). The CDR3 loop spans 16 amino acids. The CDR3 spells CASSPQLDRWNQPQHF. CDR3 coding DNA: TGTGCCAGTAGTCCCCAACTTGACAGGTGGAATCAGCCCCAGCATTTT. The variable domain in full, completed from reference TRBV19 and TRBJ1-5, reads DGGITQSPKYLFRKEGQNVTLSCEQNLNHDAMYWYRQDPGQGLRLIYYSQIVNDFQKGDIAEGYSVSREKKESFPLTVTSAQKNPTAFYLCASSPQLDRWNQPQHFGDGTRLSIL.

The chain joins TRBV10-3 to TRBJ2-5; 10 nucleotides align to TRBD1. The germline V gene has CDR1 ENHRY and CDR2 SYGVKD. The junction had 6 bases not matched to a gene; V was cut back by 6 bases and J by 5 bases. This CDR3 is built from 14 residues. The CDR3, as DNA: TGTGCCATCAGCCGGGACAGGGGCCTTGAGACCCAGTACTTC. Protein product: CAISRDRGLETQYF.

CDR3 residues: CASSGDRGHYGYTF. For the CDR3, the DNA is TGTGCCAGCAGTGGAGACAGGGGGCACTATGGCTACACCTTC. The chain recombines TRBV6-1 with TRBJ1-2; 10 bases are shared with TRBD1. The V segment lost 4 bases and the J segment 3 bases; nucleotides outside the gene matches: 2. This CDR3 is 14 amino acids long. From germline, CDR1 is MNHNS and CDR2 SASEGT.

The genes are TRBV27 and TRBJ1-5; tentative D call: TRBD1 (6 bases). The CDR3 has 17 amino acids. The germline gives CDR1 MNHEY, CDR2 SMNVEV (reference sequence). Trimming shortened V by 6 bases and J by 0 bases, and 18 bases separated the two germline ends. CDR3 in amino acids: CASRLKPDSYSNQPQHF. The CDR3 DNA follows: TGTGCCAGCAGACTCAAGCCGGACAGCTATAGCAATCAGCCCCAGCATTTT.

This clone was counted a single time. The chain's CDR3 is CASSYSIGAEAFF. The CDR3 DNA follows: TGTGCCAGCAGTTACTCCATCGGGGCCGAAGCTTTCTTT. This chain links TRBV6-5 with TRBJ1-1; a weak D match, TRBD1 (5 bases). The CDR3 runs to 13 residues. Trimming took off 0 bases at V and 8 bases at J, with 10 bases between the two ends. Germline values: CDR1 MNHEY, CDR2 SVGAGI.

The rearrangement joins TRBV9 to TRBJ2-1; 7 bases are shared with TRBD2. The CDR3 sequence is 17 residues long. Germline loops: CDR1 SGDLS, CDR2 YYNGEE. V shed 0 bases, J shed 0 bases, and the junction held 6 bases outside the gene matches. CDR3: CASSVGIGRFSYNEQFF. CDR3 bases: TGTGCCAGCAGCGTAGGGATCGGGAGGTTCTCCTACAATGAGCAGTTCTTC.

The chain employs TRBV5-1 and TRBJ2-7; TRBD1 agrees at 12 bases. The V and J ends lost 4 bases and 4 bases, in that order; junction bases with no gene match: 6. CDR1 and CDR2 (germline): SGHRS, YFSETQ. The length of the CDR3 is 15 residues. CDR3 nucleotide sequence: TGCGCCAGCAGCCCGGGACAGGGGGCAGTGTACGAGCAGTACTTC. As protein: CASSPGQGAVYEQYF.

V usage is TRBV10-2 and J usage is TRBJ2-2, with a possible D match to TRBD2 (6 bases). This CDR3 contains 16 residues. In germline, CDR1 is WSHSY, CDR2 SAAADI. V gave up 4 bases and J gave up 6 bases, with 18 bases separating them. CDR3 in amino acids: CASSATGALGSGELFF. The CDR3 nucleotides read TGCGCCAGCAGTGCCACGGGAGCGCTCGGCTCCGGGGAGCTGTTTTTT.

Written as DNA, the CDR3 is TGTGCCAGCTCACCCCGGGACAGGTCGGCTGAAGCTTTCTTT. Translating it yields CASSPRDRSAEAFF. This chain joins TRBV18 and TRBJ1-1; 8 bases agree with TRBD1. Germline lookup yields CDR1 KGHSH and CDR2 LQKENI. The CDR3 covers 14 residues. V lost 3 bases and J lost 6; bases outside the gene matches: 6.

Concerning this clone itself: Different DNA sequences within this sample yield the same CDR3. This sequence joins TRBV10-3 and TRBJ2-3, with no clear D. V lost 0 bases, J lost 6 bases, and 7 bases lay in between. Germline values: CDR1 ENHRY, CDR2 SYGVKD. The CDR3 runs to 13 residues. The CDR3 region is CAISESSRDTQYF. The DNA of the CDR3 is TGTGCCATCAGTGAGTCTAGTAGGGATACGCAGTATTTT.